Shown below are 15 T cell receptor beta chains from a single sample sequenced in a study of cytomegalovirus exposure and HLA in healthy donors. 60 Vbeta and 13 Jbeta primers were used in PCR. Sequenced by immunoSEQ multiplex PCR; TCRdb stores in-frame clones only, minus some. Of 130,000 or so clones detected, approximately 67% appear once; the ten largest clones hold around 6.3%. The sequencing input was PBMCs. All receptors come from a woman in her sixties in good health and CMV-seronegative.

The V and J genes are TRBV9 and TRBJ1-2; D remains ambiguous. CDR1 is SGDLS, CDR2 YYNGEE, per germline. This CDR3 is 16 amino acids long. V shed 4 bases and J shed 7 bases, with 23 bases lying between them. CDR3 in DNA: TGTGCCAGCAGCCCCCGGTCGGGGAGTCCCCTTGGTGGCTACACCTTC. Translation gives CASSPRSGSPLGGYTF.

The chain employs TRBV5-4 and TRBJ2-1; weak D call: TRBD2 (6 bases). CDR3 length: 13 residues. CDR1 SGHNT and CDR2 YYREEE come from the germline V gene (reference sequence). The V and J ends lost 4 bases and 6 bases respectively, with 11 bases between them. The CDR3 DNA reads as TGTGCCAGCAGCATAGGACTACTCAATGAGCAGTTCTTC. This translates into CASSIGLLNEQFF.

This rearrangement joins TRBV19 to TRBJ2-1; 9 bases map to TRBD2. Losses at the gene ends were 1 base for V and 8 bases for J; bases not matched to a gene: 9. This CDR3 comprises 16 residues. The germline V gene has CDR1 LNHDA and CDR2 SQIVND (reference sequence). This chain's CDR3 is CASSIVWAGGPHEQFF. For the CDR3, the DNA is TGTGCCAGTAGTATAGTCTGGGCGGGAGGGCCGCATGAGCAGTTCTTC.

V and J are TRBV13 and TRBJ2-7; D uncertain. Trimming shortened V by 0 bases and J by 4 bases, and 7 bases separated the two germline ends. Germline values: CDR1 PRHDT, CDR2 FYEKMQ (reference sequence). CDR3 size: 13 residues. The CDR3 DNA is TGTGCCAGCAGCTTAGGGTTTCCGTACGAGCAGTACTTC. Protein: CASSLGFPYEQYF.

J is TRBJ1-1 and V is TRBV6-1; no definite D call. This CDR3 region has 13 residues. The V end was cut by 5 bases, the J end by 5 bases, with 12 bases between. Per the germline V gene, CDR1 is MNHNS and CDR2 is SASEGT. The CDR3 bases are TGTGCCAGCAGTCCCCTCCCGGGTACTGAAGCTTTCTTT. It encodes CASSPLPGTEAFF.

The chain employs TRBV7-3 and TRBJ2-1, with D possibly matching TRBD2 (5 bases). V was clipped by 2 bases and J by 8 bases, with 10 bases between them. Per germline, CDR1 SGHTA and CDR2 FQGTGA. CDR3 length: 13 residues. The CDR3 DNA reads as TGTGCCAGCAGCTTAGATTCCGGGGATGAGCAGTTCTTC. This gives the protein CASSLDSGDEQFF.

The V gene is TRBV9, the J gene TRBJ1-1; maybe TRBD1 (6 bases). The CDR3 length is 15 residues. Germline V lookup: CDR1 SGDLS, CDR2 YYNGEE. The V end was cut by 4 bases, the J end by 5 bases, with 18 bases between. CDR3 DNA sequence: TGTGCCAGCAGCCCCACCGGTCAGACAGGAACTGAAGCTTTCTTT. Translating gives CASSPTGQTGTEAFF. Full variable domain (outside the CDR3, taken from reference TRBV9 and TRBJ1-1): DSGVTQTPKHLITATGQRVTLRCSPRSGDLSVYWYQQSLDQGLQFLIQYYNGEERAKGNILERFSAQQFPDLHSELNLSSLELGDSALYFCASSPTGQTGTEAFFGQGTRLTVV.

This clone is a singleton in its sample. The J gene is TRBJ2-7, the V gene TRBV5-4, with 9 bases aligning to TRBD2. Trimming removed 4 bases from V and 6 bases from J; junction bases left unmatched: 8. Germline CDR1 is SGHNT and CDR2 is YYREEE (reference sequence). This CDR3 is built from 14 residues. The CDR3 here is CASSQAGGSGEQYF. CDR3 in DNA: TGTGCCAGCAGCCAAGCGGGAGGATCGGGCGAGCAGTACTTC.

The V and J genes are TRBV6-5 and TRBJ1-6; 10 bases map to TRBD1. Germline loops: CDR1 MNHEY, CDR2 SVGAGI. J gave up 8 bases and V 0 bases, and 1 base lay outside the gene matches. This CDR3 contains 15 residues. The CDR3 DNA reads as TGTGCCAGCAGTTACTCCGGACAGGGGGATTCACCCCTCCACTTT. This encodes CASSYSGQGDSPLHF.

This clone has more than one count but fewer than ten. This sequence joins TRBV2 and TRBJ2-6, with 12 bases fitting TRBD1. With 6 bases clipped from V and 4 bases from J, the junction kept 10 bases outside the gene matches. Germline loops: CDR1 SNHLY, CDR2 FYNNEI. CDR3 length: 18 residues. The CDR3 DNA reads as TGTGCCAGCAGACGCCCGGGACAGGGGGCGCGAGGGGCCAACGTCCTGACTTTC. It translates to CASRRPGQGARGANVLTF.

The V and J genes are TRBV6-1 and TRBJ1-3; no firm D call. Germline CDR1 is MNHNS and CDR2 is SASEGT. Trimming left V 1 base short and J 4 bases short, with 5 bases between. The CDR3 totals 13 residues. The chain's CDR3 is CASSEGQGNTIYF. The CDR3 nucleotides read TGTGCCAGCAGTGAAGGGCAGGGAAACACCATATATTTT.

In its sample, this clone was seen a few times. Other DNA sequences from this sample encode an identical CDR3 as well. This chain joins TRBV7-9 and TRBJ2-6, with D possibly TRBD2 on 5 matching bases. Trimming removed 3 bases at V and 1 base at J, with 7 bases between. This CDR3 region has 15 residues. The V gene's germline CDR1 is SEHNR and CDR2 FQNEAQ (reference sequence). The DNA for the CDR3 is TGTGCCAGCAGCTTCGGCGGGTCTGGGGCCAACGTCCTGACTTTC. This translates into CASSFGGSGANVLTF.

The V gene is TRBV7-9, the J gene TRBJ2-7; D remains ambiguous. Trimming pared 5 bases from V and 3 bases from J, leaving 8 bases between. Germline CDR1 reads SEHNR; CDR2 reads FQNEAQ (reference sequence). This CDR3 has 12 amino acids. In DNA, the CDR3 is TGTGCCAGCAGCACCCACAGCTACGAGCAGTACTTC. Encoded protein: CASSTHSYEQYF.

The CDR3 spells CASSSHRGYNEQFF. The CDR3 region has the DNA TGTGCCAGCAGCTCCCACAGGGGCTACAATGAGCAGTTCTTC. V gene TRBV7-2 combines with J gene TRBJ2-1; 7 nucleotides match TRBD1. There are 14 residues in the CDR3. V gave up 4 bases and J gave up 3 bases; unmatched junction bases: 3. CDR1 and CDR2 from the germline V gene are SGHTA and FQGNSA.

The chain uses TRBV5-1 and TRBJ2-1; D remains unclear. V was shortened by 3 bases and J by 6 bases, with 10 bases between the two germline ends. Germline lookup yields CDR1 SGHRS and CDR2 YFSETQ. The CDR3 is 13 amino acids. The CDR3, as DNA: TGCGCCAGCAGCTACTCCGCGGTCAATGAGCAGTTCTTC. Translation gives CASSYSAVNEQFF.